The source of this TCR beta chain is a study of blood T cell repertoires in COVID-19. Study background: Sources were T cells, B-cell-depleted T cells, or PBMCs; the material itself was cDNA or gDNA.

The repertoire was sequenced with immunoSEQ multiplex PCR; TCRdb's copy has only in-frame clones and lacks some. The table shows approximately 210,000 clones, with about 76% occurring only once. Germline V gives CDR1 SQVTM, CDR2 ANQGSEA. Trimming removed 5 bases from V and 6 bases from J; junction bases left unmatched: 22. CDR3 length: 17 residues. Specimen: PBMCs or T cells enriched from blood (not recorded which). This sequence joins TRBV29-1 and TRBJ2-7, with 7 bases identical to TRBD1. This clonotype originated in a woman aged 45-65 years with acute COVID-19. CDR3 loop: CSVISLYTGTVEVEQYF. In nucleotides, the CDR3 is TGCAGCGTTATCAGCTTGTATACCGGGACAGTCGAGGTCGAGCAGTACTTC.